This T cell receptor beta chain was profiled in a study of control samples from healthy donors and cancer patients. Repertoires were generated with immunoSEQ multiplex PCR, while TCRdb's copy carries only in-frame clones and drops some. The table lists 150,000 to 200,000 clones, around 90% of them singletons, with about 2% in the top ten. Input material: blood. This receptor was obtained from a woman between 35 and 50 years old in good health.

CDR3 in amino acids: CASSQEGLLRSDGYTF. CDR3 coding DNA: TGTGCCAGCAGCCAAGAAGGACTTCTACGGTCAGATGGCTACACCTTC. The chain recombines TRBV3-1 (or the pseudogene TRBV3-2) with TRBJ1-2; no definite D call. Between the trimmed V and J ends, which lost 0 bases and 6 bases, there was a span of 17 bases. The CDR3 runs 16 residues. In germline, CDR1 is LGHDT, CDR2 YNNKEL (reference sequence).